Sequencing of this T cell receptor (beta chain) was carried out in a study of blood T cell repertoires in COVID-19. Study as a whole: Some COVID-19 samples were acute and others convalescent; all came from the United States, Italy and Spain.

This clone was recorded only once. Authors' analysis steps: Reference gene primer amplification yielded estimated nucleated cell counts. Generated by immunoSEQ multiplex PCR, the TCRdb table keeps only in-frame clones and is missing some. The V and J calls and clone size were taken over from that table, and D and trimming were inferred from the DNA. Of tens of thousands of clones detected, roughly three quarters appear once; the ten largest clones hold approximately 15%. With 1 base removed from V and 4 bases from J, the gap between germline ends came to 11 bases. The germline CDR1 and CDR2 sequences are SGHNT and YYREEE (reference sequence). CDR3 length equals 14 residues.

The chain employs TRBV5-4 and TRBJ2-5, with D maybe TRBD1 (6 bases). This receptor was identified in a human donor with active or convalescent COVID-19. The donor label of this sample is uncertain. Sequenced material: peripheral blood. CDR3 nucleotide sequence: TGTGCCAGCAGCTTGCAGGGGACCGCAGAGACCCAGTACTTC. Translated, it gives CASSLQGTAETQYF.